This T cell receptor (beta chain) was obtained from a study of blood T cell repertoires in COVID-19 (dated by TCRdb to about 2020). General notes on the study: Samples from collaborators originated in the United States, Italy and Spain and spanned both the acute and convalescent phases of COVID-19. The material from the prospective study consisted of cDNA or gDNA derived from T cells, B-cell-depleted T cells, or PBMCs. Deeply sampled blood TCRbeta repertoires from subjects exposed to, actively infected with, or recovered from COVID-19 were included in the dataset. The repertoires were made available in a free public database intended to serve as a resource for research on the immune response to SARS-CoV-2. Samples came from the ongoing ImmuneRACE study (first 160 participants) plus 1,254 subjects from 6 global collaborators. A de-identified subject ID, COVID-19 status, age in years and sex were almost always included in the sample metadata. Where available, HLA class I and class II types were taken from metadata supplied by the sample provider and were not determined by assay-based typing. Results the study describes overall, beyond this receptor: The amount of clinical and demographic metadata varied by source and participant and was provided uncurated.

TCRbeta CDR3 regions were amplified from genomic DNA by means of the immunoSEQ Assay, a bias-controlled multiplex PCR. The paper's data handling went like this. The number of nucleated cells in each sample was estimated by amplification of reference gene primers within the assay. To quantify the absolute abundance of each unique TCRbeta CDR3 rearrangement, sequence reads were collapsed and filtered. Productive Simpson clonality was computed per sample as the square root of Simpson's diversity index over productive rearrangements. This is the immuneACCESS table as TCRdb keeps it, with only in-frame sequences that have V and J called. A part of the clones is gone; compared with another copy, unresolved V genes explain less than half, and the rest is unexplained. V, J and clone size derive from that table, while D and trimming were established from the DNA sequence. The sample records 60,000 to 100,000 clones, 80% to 90% of which are singletons. Roughly 4.4% of the sample lies in the top ten.

As to this clone: There is no known antigen for this receptor. Base qualities are not at hand, and no much larger clone is one base apart.

The CDR3 has 16 amino acids, counting the end cysteine and phenylalanine. The CDR3 DNA has 48 bases and is translated from base 1. CDR1 and CDR2 are read off the germline V gene as SNHLY and FYNNEI. V and J are trimmed by 6 bases and 4 bases, and the gene matches miss 8 bases of the junction. The collaborating institutions used their own protocols to collect whole blood in K2EDTA tubes. For TCRbeta analysis, collaborators shipped samples in one of three forms: frozen whole blood, isolated PBMCs, or DNA extracted from either of those sample types. Sequencing was done on a sample of peripheral blood. This sequence uses TRBV2 and TRBJ2-3; the central 12 bases match TRBD2. The clonotype was recovered from a man between 50 and 59 years old with active COVID-19. The CDR3 region: CASRGRLAGVADTQYF. The DNA sequence is given as TGTGCCAGCAGGGGACGACTAGCGGGAGTTGCAGATACGCAGTATTTT.